The 19 T cell receptor beta chains reported below all come from one sample, sequenced in a study of T cell repertoires in cytomegalovirus infection. No antigen is known for these receptors. TCRdb processed the reads anew with MiXCR; each CDR3 protein has one entry. The sample gives 650,000 to 850,000 distinct CDR3 sequences, about 29% of which show up once; roughly 14% is in the top ten. This specimen was cultured CD8+ T cells from PBMCs, taken from culture after CMV antigen stimulation. These receptor sequences come from a human donor in good health (CMV status not recorded). Some clones in this sample may be carry-over from other donors' samples.

This clonotype was counted only a few times. The genes are TRBV7-6 and TRBJ1-2; 7 bases are shared with TRBD1. The CDR3 spans 15 residues. Germline loops: CDR1 SGHVS, CDR2 FNYEAQ. V lost 5 bases to trimming and J lost 5 bases; unmatched junction nucleotides: 11. The CDR3 DNA is TGTGCCAGCAGCCCCTATGGGACAGCTAGTTATGGCTACACCTTC. Protein: CASSPYGTASYGYTF.

The sample holds a few counts of this clonotype. The rearrangement joins TRBV15 to TRBJ2-1; 10 bases fit TRBD2. J gave up 0 bases and V 3 bases, and 17 bases lay outside the gene matches. Per germline, CDR1 LNHNV and CDR2 YYDKDF (reference sequence). This CDR3 spans 21 amino acids. CDR3 sequence: CATSSVNLAGAQLSSYNEQFF. In DNA form, the CDR3 reads TGTGCCACCAGCAGCGTCAACCTAGCGGGGGCCCAATTAAGCTCCTACAATGAGCAGTTCTTC. The full variable domain, in which reference TRBV15 and TRBJ2-1 provide the parts outside the CDR3, is DAMVIQNPRYQVTQFGKPVTLSCSQTLNHNVMYWYQQKSSQAPKLLFHYYDKDFNNEADTPDNFQSRRPNTSFCFLDIRSPGLGDTAMYLCATSSVNLAGAQLSSYNEQFFGPGTRLTVL.

V usage is TRBV7-8 and J usage is TRBJ2-5, with 10 bases aligning to TRBD2. Trimming removed 2 bases from V and 1 base from J; junction bases left unmatched: 7. This CDR3 spans 17 amino acids. CDR1 is SGHVS and CDR2 is FQNEAQ in the germline V gene. The chain's CDR3 is CASSLLPSGGVQETQYF. CDR3 bases: TGTGCCAGCAGCTTACTCCCTAGCGGGGGAGTCCAAGAGACCCAGTACTTC.

This clonotype was detected many times. This chain uses TRBV28 with TRBJ2-3; 7 bases map to TRBD2. V lost 6 bases, J lost 3 bases, and 15 bases stayed unmatched. Germline-derived CDR1 and CDR2 are MDHEN and SYDVKM. This CDR3 comprises 17 residues. DNA for the CDR3: TGTGCCAGCAGCCCATTCGCCCGGGAGGTCGGTACAGATACGCAGTATTTT. Its protein product is CASSPFAREVGTDTQYF.

The table lists this clonotype with many counts. The chain recombines TRBV7-9 with TRBJ2-7; possible D gene TRBD1, 6 bases. This CDR3 comprises 13 residues. CDR1 and CDR2 (germline): SEHNR, FQNEAQ (reference sequence). V lost 5 bases and J lost 6, with 14 bases in between. The CDR3 DNA is TGTGCCAGCAGCCCGAAGAGGGGGTCCGAGCAGTACTTC. Its protein is CASSPKRGSEQYF.

This clonotype is medium-sized by share. The CDR3 here is CASSGGTGGLGPFYEQYV. In DNA form, the CDR3 reads TGTGCCAGCAGTGGGGGGACAGGGGGTCTCGGACCTTTCTACGAGCAGTACGTC. The chain links TRBV6-1 to TRBJ2-7; 11 nucleotides agree with TRBD1. This CDR3 region has 18 residues. V was clipped by 4 bases and J by 3 bases; unmatched bases: 14. The V gene's germline CDR1 is MNHNS and CDR2 SASEGT.

The V and J genes are TRBV6-1 and TRBJ1-1; D is unresolved. The CDR3 totals 14 residues. V lost 1 base to trimming and J lost 5 bases, with 11 bases between them. CDR1 is MNHNS, CDR2 SASEGT, per germline. The CDR3 DNA reads TGTGCCAGCAGTGAAGTGTCGTTTCTAACTGAAGCTTTCTTT. This encodes CASSEVSFLTEAFF.

This clonotype occurred a few times. This sequence joins TRBV11-3 and TRBJ1-1, with 7 bases fitting TRBD1. Unmatched junction bases numbered 5, after V lost 5 bases and J lost 5 bases. The CDR3 loop spans 13 amino acids. CDR1 and CDR2 from the germline V gene are SGHNT and YENEEA. This CDR3 reads CASSVNRGTEAFF. The CDR3 nucleotides are TGTGCCAGCAGCGTGAACAGGGGAACTGAAGCTTTCTTT.

This clonotype was counted a few times. This rearrangement joins TRBV20-1 to TRBJ2-2; 9 positions match TRBD2. CDR3 length: 16 residues. The J segment lost 2 bases and the V segment lost 0 bases, leaving 4 bases of the junction unmatched. CDR1 is DFQATT, CDR2 SNEGSKA, per germline (reference sequence). The DNA of the CDR3 is TGCAGTGCTAGAGATATGGGACTAGCCAACACCGGGGAGCTGTTTTTT. Protein product: CSARDMGLANTGELFF.

Points on this clonotype: One end of the junction does not line up with germline, which may come from a read error. The chain is built from TRBV12-3 or TRBV12-4 and TRBJ2-3, with D possibly matching TRBD2 (6 bases). The CDR3 totals 15 residues. In DNA form, the CDR3 reads TGTGACAGCAGTTCCGGGGCGGGGAGCACAGATACGCAGTATTTT. This sequence encodes CDSSSGAGSTDTQYF.

The table lists this clonotype with a few counts. J is TRBJ2-7 and V is TRBV7-6, with D tentatively TRBD1 (6 bases). V was cut by 4 bases and J by 3 bases, with 16 bases left in between. CDR3 length equals 15 residues. The V gene's germline CDR1 is SGHVS and CDR2 FNYEAQ. This chain's CDR3 is CASSSPFGTLYEQYF. CDR3 nucleotide sequence: TGTGCCAGCAGCTCACCCTTCGGGACACTCTACGAGCAGTACTTC. Full variable domain (rest looked up from reference TRBV7-6 and TRBJ2-7): GAGVSQSPRYKVTKRGQDVALRCDPISGHVSLYWYRQALGQGPEFLTYFNYEAQQDKSGLPNDRFSAERPEGSISTLTIQRTEQRDSAMYRCASSSPFGTLYEQYFGPGTRLTVT.

V gene TRBV9 combines with J gene TRBJ1-1; D unresolved. The V and J ends lost 4 bases and 7 bases respectively, with 14 bases between them. The germline CDR1 and CDR2 sequences are SGDLS and YYNGEE. This CDR3 spans 13 amino acids. The CDR3 DNA is TGTGCCAGCAGCCTCGGGGAGGCCCGTGAAGCTTTCTTT. Translated, it gives CASSLGEAREAFF.

This clonotype was counted between two and nine times. The chain combines TRBV4-1 with TRBJ2-1, with a tentative D call TRBD1 (6 bases). V gave up 0 bases and J gave up 3 bases, with 12 bases separating them. The germline gives CDR1 MGHRA, CDR2 YSYEKL. This CDR3 has 16 amino acids. Written as DNA, the CDR3 is TGCGCCAGCAGCCAAGAGGGCAGGGGCAGCTACAATGAGCAGTTCTTC. Translated: CASSQEGRGSYNEQFF.

This clonotype was seen repeatedly, ten times or more. This rearrangement joins TRBV7-6 to TRBJ2-1, with 11 positions matching TRBD2. CDR3 length: 15 amino acids. In germline, CDR1 is SGHVS, CDR2 FNYEAQ. Unmatched junction bases numbered 2, after V lost 5 bases and J lost 2 bases. The CDR3, as DNA: TGTGCCAGCAGCGTTAGCGGGGGGGCCTACAATGAGCAGTTCTTC. It translates to CASSVSGGAYNEQFF.

This clonotype was recorded at least ten times. The V and J genes are TRBV7-2 and TRBJ1-5; TRBD1 agrees at 7 bases. Germline V gene data show CDR1 as SGHTA and CDR2 as FQGNSA. The junction had 10 bases not matched to a gene; V was cut back by 2 bases and J by 6 bases. The length of the CDR3 is 16 residues. CDR3 nucleotide sequence: TGTGCCAGCAGCTTATCCACCAACAGGGGAGCTCAGCCCCAGCATTTT. Translation: CASSLSTNRGAQPQHF.

The count of this clonotype is one. J is TRBJ1-1 and V is TRBV10-3; 10 bases align to TRBD1. This CDR3 comprises 16 residues. V shed 0 bases and J 4 bases; nucleotides not matched to a gene: 5. Germline lookup yields CDR1 ENHRY and CDR2 SYGVKD. CDR3 residues: CAISESMTGGGTEAFF. Written as DNA, the CDR3 is TGTGCCATCAGTGAGTCGATGACAGGGGGCGGCACTGAAGCTTTCTTT.

The rearrangement links TRBV5-4 to TRBJ1-6; 10 bases fit TRBD1. The CDR3 is 14 amino acids. With 7 bases clipped from V and 9 bases from J, the junction kept 7 bases outside the gene matches. The germline CDR1 and CDR2 sequences are SGHNT and YYREEE (reference sequence). CDR3 DNA: TGTGCCAGCGGATGGGACAGGGGACGTTCACCCCTCCACTTT. Translation gives CASGWDRGRSPLHF. The variable domain in full, completed from reference TRBV5-4 and TRBJ1-6, reads ETGVTQSPTHLIKTRGQQVTLRCSSQSGHNTVSWYQQALGQGPQFIFQYYREEENGRGNFPPRFSGLQFPNYSSELNVNALELDDSALYLCASGWDRGRSPLHFGNGTRLTVT.

To note about this clonotype: The missing conserved phenylalanine or tryptophan at the end of this CDR3 makes a read error likely. V and J are TRBV6-4 and TRBJ1-5; D may be TRBD1 (6 bases). Between the trimmed V and J ends, which lost 8 bases and 6 bases, there was a span of 17 bases. The germline V gene has CDR1 MRHNA and CDR2 SNTAGT. The CDR3 loop spans 14 amino acids. The CDR3 sequence is CASQDSTASQPQHC. The DNA for the CDR3 is TGTGCCAGCCAGGACAGCACCGCCTCTCAGCCCCAGCATTGT.

The V gene is TRBV12-3 or TRBV12-4, the J gene TRBJ2-5; D unclear. Trimming cost V 3 bases and J 0 bases, with 8 bases left between them. CDR3 length: 14 residues. CDR3 sequence (DNA): TGTGCCAGCAGTTTGGATGGGTACCAAGAGACCCAGTACTTC. Translating gives CASSLDGYQETQYF.